Listed here are 32 T cell receptor beta chains from one sample, sequenced in a study of Tregs in tolerant kidney transplant recipients. Some clones are missing from TCRdb's copy, which holds only in-frame ones; the method was immunoSEQ multiplex PCR. The table lists some 240,000 clones, about 86% of them singletons. Sequences were obtained from CD4+ T cells from blood. The receptors here all came from a human donor in good health.

The chain links TRBV6-5 to TRBJ1-2, with no clear D. Trimming took off 4 bases at V and 3 bases at J, with 12 bases between the two ends. Germline V gene sequence: CDR1 MNHEY, CDR2 SVGAGI. The CDR3 totals 14 residues. In nucleotides, the CDR3 is TGTGCCAGCAGTTCTAAGGGTTCTGACTATGGCTACACCTTC. It encodes CASSSKGSDYGYTF.

The rearrangement links TRBV5-1 to TRBJ2-5, with TRBD2 matching 11 bases. The length of the CDR3 is 17 residues. The germline V gene encodes CDR1 SGHRS and CDR2 YFSETQ. The V and J ends lost 4 bases and 1 base, in that order; junction bases with no gene match: 9. In DNA form, the CDR3 reads TGCGCCAGCAGCCCGAGGGGCCTAGCGGGAGGCCAAGAGACCCAGTACTTC. The encoded protein is CASSPRGLAGGQETQYF.

The chain has TRBV6-4 and TRBJ2-3; 10 bases map to TRBD2. The CDR3 runs to 16 residues. V lost 2 bases to trimming and J lost 11 bases; unmatched junction nucleotides: 13. The V gene's germline CDR1 is MRHNA and CDR2 SNTAGT. CDR3 coding DNA: TGTGCCAGCAGTGACGGGCTAGCGGGAGTAGCGGCCCTGCAGTATTTT. It is translated as CASSDGLAGVAALQYF.

V gene TRBV6-5 combines with J gene TRBJ1-2; D uncertain. Germline V CDR1 and CDR2: MNHEY, SVGAGI. The length of the CDR3 is 14 residues. The germline V and J ends were trimmed by 2 bases and 3 bases, with 10 bases remaining between them. For the CDR3, the DNA is TGTGCCAGCAGTTACGGACTGTCAGACTATGGCTACACCTTC. The encoded protein is CASSYGLSDYGYTF.

The rearrangement uses TRBV6-1 and TRBJ2-5; either TRBD1 or TRBD2 may fit D (5 bases each). V dropped 2 bases and J dropped 2 bases, with 15 bases sitting between them. The CDR3 consists of 16 residues. CDR1 MNHNS and CDR2 SASEGT come from the germline V gene. This CDR3 is CASSENIWGTQETQYF. The DNA of the CDR3 is TGTGCCAGCAGTGAAAATATCTGGGGGACGCAAGAGACCCAGTACTTC.

This chain links TRBV7-2 with TRBJ2-1, with TRBD1 as a possible D gene (7 bases). From germline, CDR1 is SGHTA and CDR2 FQGNSA. Between the trimmed V and J ends, which lost 7 bases and 0 bases, there was a span of 13 bases. The CDR3 is made up of 15 amino acids. The CDR3 spells CASTGGKSSYNEQFF. CDR3 DNA sequence: TGTGCCAGCACAGGGGGGAAGAGCTCCTACAATGAGCAGTTCTTC.

This chain joins TRBV5-1 and TRBJ1-3, with 8 positions matching TRBD1. CDR3 size: 16 residues. After removal of 4 bases from V and 1 base from J, the junction contained 7 bases not matched to a gene. CDR1 and CDR2 from the germline V gene are SGHRS and YFSETQ. CDR3 residues: CASSSQGAHSGNTIYF. CDR3 sequence (DNA): TGCGCCAGCAGCAGCCAGGGGGCCCATTCTGGAAACACCATATATTTT.

This clone was seen just once. This chain uses TRBV29-1 with TRBJ2-3, with 11 bases matching TRBD1. Germline V CDR1 and CDR2: SQVTM, ANQGSEA. The CDR3 is made up of 14 amino acids. V was pared by 7 bases and J by 2 bases, with 5 bases of the junction left unmatched. The CDR3 region is CSALDRGLTDTQYF. CDR3 DNA sequence: TGCAGCGCCTTGGACAGGGGGCTCACAGATACGCAGTATTTT.

Only one count was recorded for this clone. The V call is TRBV7-3, the J call TRBJ2-3, with a weak D call TRBD2 (6 bases). CDR1 and CDR2 (germline): SGHTA, FQGTGA. The CDR3 has 15 amino acids. V shed 5 bases and J shed 0 bases, with 12 bases lying between them. The CDR3 region is CASSGRGASTDTQYF. The CDR3 DNA sequence: TGTGCCAGCAGCGGGCGGGGAGCTAGCACAGATACGCAGTATTTT. Complete variable domain (other parts from reference TRBV7-3 and TRBJ2-3): GAGVSQTPSNKVTEKGKYVELRCDPISGHTALYWYRQSLGQGPEFLIYFQGTGAADDSGLPNDRFFAVRPEGSVSTLKIQRTERGDSAVYLCASSGRGASTDTQYFGPGTRLTVL.

The rearrangement uses TRBV2 and TRBJ2-6; D call uncertain. Germline V gene lookup returns CDR1 SNHLY and CDR2 FYNNEI. The V and J ends lost 4 bases and 0 bases respectively, with 7 bases between them. This CDR3 comprises 15 residues. CDR3 region: CASSAQRSGANVLTF. CDR3 in DNA: TGTGCCAGCAGTGCACAACGCTCTGGGGCCAACGTCCTGACTTTC. Looking up the rest from reference TRBV2 and TRBJ2-6 gives the full variable domain: EPEVTQTPSHQVTQMGQEVILRCVPISNHLYFYWYRQILGQKVEFLVSFYNNEISEKSEIFDDQFSVERPDGSNFTLKIRSTKLEDSAMYFCASSAQRSGANVLTFGAGSRLTVL.

The rearrangement links TRBV19 to TRBJ2-1; D is perhaps TRBD2 (6 bases). CDR3 length: 11 amino acids. Germline V gene lookup returns CDR1 LNHDA and CDR2 SQIVND (reference sequence). V was clipped by 2 bases and J by 14 bases, with 10 bases between them. The CDR3 loop is CASSIRLVKFF. CDR3 sequence (DNA): TGTGCCAGTAGTATAAGACTAGTTAAGTTCTTC.

The rearrangement uses TRBV25-1 and TRBJ1-5; 7 nucleotides align to TRBD1. The CDR3 consists of 15 residues. The J segment lost 3 bases and the V segment lost 2 bases, leaving 4 bases of the junction unmatched. Germline CDR1 and CDR2: MGHDK and SYGVNS. The CDR3 region has the DNA TGTGCCAGCAGTGAAGGAGGGGGCCTCAATCAGCCCCAGCATTTT. Translated, it gives CASSEGGGLNQPQHF. Together with reference TRBV25-1 and TRBJ1-5, the CDR3 gives the full variable domain: EADIYQTPRYLVIGTGKKITLECSQTMGHDKMYWYQQDPGMELHLIHYSYGVNSTEKGDLSSESTVSRIRTEHFPLTLESARPSHTSQYLCASSEGGGLNQPQHFGDGTRLSIL.

This rearrangement joins TRBV14 to TRBJ1-3; no reliable D call. V was clipped by 0 bases and J by 2 bases, with 11 bases between them. This CDR3 is 16 amino acids long. Per the germline V gene, CDR1 is SGHDN and CDR2 is FVKESK. This CDR3 is CASSQDWAGPGNTIYF. In DNA form, the CDR3 reads TGTGCCAGCAGCCAAGATTGGGCAGGACCTGGAAACACCATATATTTT.

The J gene is TRBJ1-5, the V gene TRBV27, with a tentative D call TRBD1 (6 bases). The V end lost 6 bases, the J end lost 0 bases, and 12 bases lay between the germline ends. The germline V gene has CDR1 MNHEY and CDR2 SMNVEV (reference sequence). The length of the CDR3 is 15 residues. In DNA, the CDR3 is TGTGCCAGCAGAAGTGACAGGAGTAGCAATCAGCCCCAGCATTTT. Amino acid sequence: CASRSDRSSNQPQHF.

The CDR3, as DNA: TGCGCCAGCAGCTTGGGGCAGAAATATACGCCAAACTATGGCTACACCTTC. Its protein product is CASSLGQKYTPNYGYTF. The V call is TRBV5-1, the J call TRBJ1-2; no reliable D call. The CDR3 extends over 17 amino acids. Trimming shortened V by 0 bases and J by 2 bases, and 17 bases separated the two germline ends. In germline, CDR1 is SGHRS, CDR2 YFSETQ.

The V call is TRBV10-1, the J call TRBJ2-7, with TRBD2 as a possible D gene (6 bases). This CDR3 comprises 16 residues. Trimming removed 2 bases at V and 2 bases at J, with 16 bases between. Germline loops: CDR1 WNHNN, CDR2 SYGVQD (reference sequence). CDR3 nucleotides: TGCGCCAGCAGTGAGGTGGGGGGATTAATTCCCTACGAGCAGTACTTC. It translates to CASSEVGGLIPYEQYF.

This rearrangement joins TRBV9 to TRBJ1-2, with D unresolved. The CDR3 is 13 residues long. Germline V CDR1 and CDR2: SGDLS, YYNGEE. V lost 0 bases, J lost 7 bases, and 10 bases lay in between. CDR3 coding DNA: TGTGCCAGCAGCGTAGTGGTGGATGGTGGCTACACCTTC. Amino acids: CASSVVVDGGYTF.

This chain uses TRBV5-1 with TRBJ2-7, with 8 positions matching TRBD2. The CDR3 runs to 13 residues. Trimming took 5 bases from V and 3 from J; bases not matched to a gene: 4. Germline V CDR1 and CDR2: SGHRS, YFSETQ. CDR3 sequence: CASSTGGFYEQYF. In DNA form, the CDR3 reads TGCGCCAGCAGTACGGGGGGGTTCTACGAGCAGTACTTC.

The chain joins TRBV7-2 to TRBJ2-7; possible D gene TRBD1, 6 bases. With 2 bases removed from V and 4 bases from J, the gap between germline ends came to 9 bases. The germline V gene has CDR1 SGHTA and CDR2 FQGNSA. This CDR3 is built from 13 residues. CDR3 DNA: TGTGCCAGCAGCTTACTACAGGGATACGAGCAGTACTTC. It codes for CASSLLQGYEQYF.

About this clone itself: Other DNA sequences of this sample code for an identical CDR3. The chain couples TRBV2 to TRBJ2-7; D is perhaps TRBD1 or TRBD2 (5 bases each). This CDR3 has 15 amino acids. Trimming removed 8 bases at V and 0 bases at J, with 17 bases between. Germline V lookup: CDR1 SNHLY, CDR2 FYNNEI. The CDR3 is CASGGVAHSSYEQYF. In DNA form, the CDR3 reads TGTGCCAGCGGGGGTGTAGCCCATAGCTCCTACGAGCAGTACTTC.

Of note for this clone: Different DNA sequences within this sample yield the same CDR3. The rearrangement joins TRBV7-9 to TRBJ1-1; D remains unclear. V was pared by 0 bases and J by 0 bases, with 2 bases between. Germline CDR1 SEHNR, CDR2 FQNEAQ (reference sequence). There are 13 residues in the CDR3. CDR3: CASSLALNTEAFF. CDR3 in DNA: TGTGCCAGCAGCTTAGCACTGAACACTGAAGCTTTCTTT.

The V and J genes are TRBV10-3 and TRBJ2-5; 7 positions match TRBD2. The end of the DNA is better explained by TRBJ2-7, so the J call may be wrong. CDR1 and CDR2 (germline): ENHRY, SYGVKD. This CDR3 is 13 amino acids long. DNA for the CDR3: TGTGCCACTACCAGCGGGGCCTCCTACGAGCAGTACTTC. Encoded protein: CATTSGASYEQYF.

This clone was detected only once. This chain joins TRBV18 and TRBJ2-3, with D maybe TRBD2 (6 bases). V was pared by 3 bases and J by 2 bases, with 12 bases between. This CDR3 comprises 15 residues. Germline CDR1 is KGHSH and CDR2 is LQKENI. CDR3 region: CASSPLAGLTDTQYF. CDR3 in DNA: TGTGCCAGCTCACCTCTGGCGGGGCTCACAGATACGCAGTATTTT.

This clone appeared a single time. The chain employs TRBV7-8 and TRBJ2-5; 13 positions agree with TRBD2. V lost 5 bases to trimming and J lost 4 bases; unmatched junction nucleotides: 4. This CDR3 comprises 15 residues. Germline V gene sequence: CDR1 SGHVS, CDR2 FQNEAQ. The CDR3 region is CASSPRLAGGETQYF. The CDR3 DNA reads TGTGCCAGCAGCCCACGACTAGCGGGGGGAGAGACCCAGTACTTC.

This clone was seen just once. CDR3: CAWTSGRNTEAFF. CDR3 nucleotide sequence: TGTGCCTGGACCTCGGGGAGGAACACTGAAGCTTTCTTT. The gene calls are TRBV30 and TRBJ1-1; D is undetermined. This CDR3 comprises 13 residues. The germline V gene encodes CDR1 GTSNPN and CDR2 SVGIG (reference sequence). Trimming removed 4 bases from V and 1 base from J, with 10 bases in between.

V is TRBV4-1 and J is TRBJ2-2; D not certain. Germline assignment: CDR1 MGHRA and CDR2 YSYEKL. The CDR3 covers 14 residues. V shed 4 bases and J shed 1 base, with 7 bases lying between them. CDR3 coding DNA: TGCGCCAGCAGCCCCCCAGTGAACACCGGGGAGCTGTTTTTT. Translated, it gives CASSPPVNTGELFF.

To note about this clone: Within the sample, other DNA sequences also encode this same CDR3. The chain has TRBV5-1 and TRBJ2-1; 10 bases agree with TRBD2. Germline V gives CDR1 SGHRS, CDR2 YFSETQ. Germline trimming cut 5 bases from V and 3 bases from J; bases unmatched to any gene: 5. CDR3 length: 15 residues. The CDR3 DNA is TGCGCCAGCAGTCGGACTAGCGGAAGCTACAATGAGCAGTTCTTC. Residues: CASSRTSGSYNEQFF.

V is TRBV19 and J is TRBJ2-1, with 9 positions matching TRBD2. In germline, CDR1 is LNHDA, CDR2 SQIVND (reference sequence). This CDR3 has 16 residues. Trimming at V came to 3 bases and at J to 6 bases, leaving 9 bases not matched to a gene. The CDR3 loop is CASSMGGGRVANEQFF. As DNA, the CDR3 is TGTGCCAGTAGTATGGGTGGCGGGAGGGTCGCCAATGAGCAGTTCTTC. Drawing the rest from reference TRBV19 and TRBJ2-1, the complete variable domain is DGGITQSPKYLFRKEGQNVTLSCEQNLNHDAMYWYRQDPGQGLRLIYYSQIVNDFQKGDIAEGYSVSREKKESFPLTVTSAQKNPTAFYLCASSMGGGRVANEQFFGPGTRLTVL.

V is TRBV11-3 and J is TRBJ2-3; possibly TRBD2 for D (6 bases). The length of the CDR3 is 15 residues. V lost 1 base and J lost 2, with 10 bases in between. Germline CDR1 SGHNT, CDR2 YENEEA. Here the CDR3 reads CASSLGTGDTDTQYF. CDR3 sequence (DNA): TGTGCCAGCAGCTTAGGTACGGGGGACACAGATACGCAGTATTTT.

The V gene is TRBV5-1, the J gene TRBJ1-2; D gene unclear. The length of the CDR3 is 12 residues. The V end lost 0 bases, the J end lost 8 bases, and 8 bases lay between the germline ends. CDR1 and CDR2 (germline): SGHRS, YFSETQ. The CDR3 reads CASSLGARGYTF. CDR3 sequence (DNA): TGCGCCAGCAGCTTGGGGGCGCGGGGCTACACCTTC.

A few counts support this clone. J is TRBJ1-5 and V is TRBV19; D is uncertain. From germline, CDR1 is LNHDA and CDR2 SQIVND (reference sequence). The CDR3 consists of 15 residues. V lost 3 bases and J lost 6, with 15 bases in between. In DNA form, the CDR3 reads TGTGCCAGTAGTATCGTATCCGGGTTCGGTCAGCCCCAGCATTTT. Residues: CASSIVSGFGQPQHF.

This clone was recorded only once. The CDR3 loop is CASIADTSRDKQFF. The CDR3 DNA is TGTGCCAGCATCGCAGACACTAGCAGAGACAAGCAGTTCTTC. The chain combines TRBV6-5 with TRBJ2-1; TRBD2 might be the D (6 bases). V was trimmed by 7 bases and J by 11 bases, leaving 21 bases between them. This CDR3 is 14 amino acids long. In germline, CDR1 is MNHEY, CDR2 SVGAGI.